This is a list of T cell receptor beta chains from one sample in a study of blood T cell repertoires in COVID-19. Here immunoSEQ multiplex PCR was the method, and the copy in TCRdb shows in-frame clones only, minus some. The sample yields tens of thousands of clones, 86% seen once. The specimen was peripheral blood. These receptors were obtained from a man between 60 and 75 years old with active or convalescent COVID-19. Each CDR3 is given with its conserved first and last residue. The D gene is left open where the match is weak. Expanded clones get a size class; other rows say once, few or many, or leave the size out.

v_call	clone_size	j_call	d_call	cdr3_nt	cdr3_aa
TRBV5-5	.	TRBJ1-3	.	TGTGCCAGCAGCTTGGGATGGGCAGGAAACACCATATATTTT	CASSLGWAGNTIYF
TRBV27	.	TRBJ1-2	.	TGTGCCAGCAGTTTAACGGCAGGGAGGAACTATGGCTACACCTTC	CASSLTAGRNYGYTF
TRBV5-1	.	TRBJ1-2	.	TGCGCCAGCAGCCCCGGAGTAGGGAGCCAATGGAGGTACACCTTC	CASSPGVGSQWRYTF
TRBV2	.	TRBJ2-2	.	TGTGCCAGCCGTCGGGACAAGCCCACCGGGGAGCTGTTTTTT	CASRRDKPTGELFF
TRBV3-1/TRBV3-2	.	TRBJ1-5	TRBD1	TGTGCCAGCAGCCTGGACAGGGAGGATCAGCCCCAGCATTTT	CASSLDREDQPQHF
TRBV30	.	TRBJ1-6	TRBD1	TGTGCCTGGAGTGTGGAGACAGGGTGGGTGGGGTCACCCCTCCACTTT	CAWSVETGWVGSPLHF
TRBV12-3/TRBV12-4	.	TRBJ1-1	.	TGTGCCAGCAGTTTAGCTCTAACTTTTTACGCTTTCTTT	CASSLALTFYAFF
TRBV13	.	TRBJ1-6	TRBD1	TGTGCCAGCAGCAAGCTCGGACAGGGGGATTCACCCCTCCACTTT	CASSKLGQGDSPLHF
TRBV28	.	TRBJ2-1	TRBD2	TGTGCCAGCACTCGGGGGGTTGAGCAGTTCTTC	CASTRGVEQFF
TRBV9	.	TRBJ1-5	.	TGTGCCAGCAGCGTAGGAGGACAGAGCAATCAGCCCCAGCATTTT	CASSVGGQSNQPQHF
TRBV30	.	TRBJ1-5	.	TGTGCCTGGAGTCCACAGAGAAGCTATCAGCCCCAGCATTTT	CAWSPQRSYQPQHF
TRBV10-3	few	TRBJ2-1	.	TGTGCCATCAGTGAGTCGCCAGGGGTTAATGAGCAGTTCTTC	CAISESPGVNEQFF
TRBV7-2	.	TRBJ1-1	TRBD1	TGTGCCAGCAGCTTAGCCCGAATACCGGGACAGAGAGGGTTCACTGAAGCTTTCTTT	CASSLARIPGQRGFTEAFF
TRBV28	once	TRBJ1-5	TRBD1	TGTGCCAGCATAGGGGGCGGAAGCAATCAGCCCCAGCATTTT	CASIGGGSNQPQHF
TRBV5-1	.	TRBJ1-1	.	TGCGCCAGCAGCCCAGGGGCATTACATTTTACCACTGAAGCTTTCTTT	CASSPGALHFTTEAFF
TRBV19	.	TRBJ2-3	TRBD1	TGTGCCAGCGAAGGGACAGGGGGCACAGATACGCAGTATTTT	CASEGTGGTDTQYF
TRBV19	few	TRBJ2-3	TRBD1	TGTGCCAGTAGTATAGCGCCAGGGGGTCCAGATACGCAGTATTTT	CASSIAPGGPDTQYF
TRBV3-1/TRBV3-2	.	TRBJ1-1	.	TGTGCCAGCAGCCAATATCGGGTCACTGAAGCTTTCTTT	CASSQYRVTEAFF
TRBV24-1	.	TRBJ1-1	.	TGTGCCACCAGTGATCCCAAGGGGGGGGACACTGAAGCTTTCTTT	CATSDPKGGDTEAFF
TRBV10-3	.	TRBJ1-2	TRBD1	TGTGCCATCAGCCGACAGGGGGCAAACTATGGCTACACCTTC	CAISRQGANYGYTF
TRBV2	.	TRBJ1-2	.	TGTGCCAGATTCAGCCAGGGTGGCAACTATGGCTACACCTTC	CARFSQGGNYGYTF
TRBV7-9	.	TRBJ1-2	.	TGTGCCAGCAGCTTGCAGGGGCCGGATGGCTACACCTTC	CASSLQGPDGYTF
TRBV2	.	TRBJ2-1	.	TGTGCCAGCAGTGTGGGGGGACGAGAGAAGTTCTTC	CASSVGGREKFF
TRBV24-1	.	TRBJ2-2	.	TGTGCCACCAGTTCGGACAGTCGATACACCGGGGAGCTGTTTTTT	CATSSDSRYTGELFF
TRBV14	.	TRBJ1-2	TRBD1	TGTGCCAGCAGCCAAGAGGGAAGGGGGCGCGGTGATGGCTACACCTTC	CASSQEGRGRGDGYTF
TRBV19	.	TRBJ1-6	TRBD1	TGTGCCAGTAGTTGGGGACAGGGTGTTAATTCACCCCTCCACTTT	CASSWGQGVNSPLHF
TRBV30	.	TRBJ2-7	.	TGTGCCTGGAGTCGTGAGGGACACGACTACGAGCAGTACTTC	CAWSREGHDYEQYF
TRBV19	.	TRBJ1-5	TRBD1	TGTGCCAGTAGAGTACCGGGACAGGGTTATCAGCCCCAGCATTTT	CASRVPGQGYQPQHF
TRBV4-3	.	TRBJ2-3	TRBD2	TGCGCCAGCAGCCAAGATCAGTCGAAGGCTAGCGGGGGCAGCACAGATACGCAGTATTTT	CASSQDQSKASGGSTDTQYF
TRBV27	once	TRBJ1-5	TRBD1	TGTGCCAGCAGCCGGACAGGGGGCCCTTCTATTAATCAGCCCCAGCATTTT	CASSRTGGPSINQPQHF
TRBV20-1	.	TRBJ2-1	TRBD2	TGCAGTGCTAGTCGGACTAGCGGGGGCCTACTGTACAATGAGCAGTTCTTC	CSASRTSGGLLYNEQFF
TRBV4-3	.	TRBJ2-1	TRBD2	TGCGCCAGCAGCCGTGATGGAAGCGGGGGTGAGCAGTTCTTC	CASSRDGSGGEQFF
TRBV27	.	TRBJ1-3	TRBD1	TGTGCCAGCAGTTTATGGCCGATCGGACAGGGCGGCACCATATATTTT	CASSLWPIGQGGTIYF
TRBV5-8	.	TRBJ2-2	TRBD2	TGTGCCAGCAGCTGGACTAGCGGGGGGGCGTACACCGGGGAGCTGTTTTTT	CASSWTSGGAYTGELFF
TRBV28	few	TRBJ1-3	TRBD1	TGTGCCAGCAGTCCCCGACAGGGTAATAGAAACACCATATATTTT	CASSPRQGNRNTIYF
TRBV7-2	few	TRBJ2-1	.	TGTGCCAGCAGCTTAATGGGCACGTGGAATGAGCAGTTCTTC	CASSLMGTWNEQFF
TRBV18	.	TRBJ1-2	TRBD1	TGTGCCAGCTCACCCGGGACAGTCTATGGCTACACCTTC	CASSPGTVYGYTF
TRBV29-1	.	TRBJ2-3	TRBD2	TGCAGCGTTGTGGCGGGGGGGCGTACAGATACGCAGTATTTT	CSVVAGGRTDTQYF
TRBV21-1	.	TRBJ2-5	.	TGTGCCAGCAGTTTAGAACCCCCTGGCCAAGAGACCCAGTACTTC	CASSLEPPGQETQYF